Presented here are 14 T cell receptor beta chains from one specimen sequenced in a study of T-cell memory formation after mild COVID-19. TCRdb recomputed calls from the 5' RACE reads with MiXCR, one row per CDR3 protein. In the table there are about 470,000 distinct CDR3 sequences, approximately 25% of which are singletons. The source material was PBMCs or a T cell subset sorted from them (not recorded which). The receptors derive from an adult woman who had mild COVID-19 (a few samples of this study predate the infection). Cell type and time point are not known.

This clonotype was seen more than once but under ten times. The rearrangement joins TRBV11-2 to TRBJ2-2; D remains unclear. This CDR3 region has 14 residues. From germline, CDR1 is SGHAT and CDR2 FQNNGV. Trimming removed 4 bases from V and 0 bases from J, with 6 bases in between. The CDR3 here is CASSSRANTGELFF. Written as DNA, the CDR3 is TGTGCCAGCAGCTCCAGAGCGAACACCGGGGAGCTGTTTTTT.

This clonotype appeared a few times. The chain is built from TRBV11-3 and TRBJ2-1, with no clear D. Germline V gene data show CDR1 as SGHNT and CDR2 as YENEEA. The V gene lost 3 bases and the J gene lost 0 bases, with 9 bases spanning the gap. The CDR3 totals 15 residues. CDR3 in amino acids: CASSFAGFSYNEQFF. CDR3 in DNA: TGTGCCAGCAGCTTCGCCGGGTTCTCCTACAATGAGCAGTTCTTC.

The V and J genes are TRBV7-8 and TRBJ2-1; 9 bases agree with TRBD2. The J segment lost 7 bases and the V segment lost 3 bases, leaving 4 bases of the junction unmatched. Germline assignment: CDR1 SGHVS and CDR2 FQNEAQ. The length of the CDR3 is 14 residues. CDR3 coding DNA: TGTGCCAGCAGCTTTGGACTAGCGAAGAATGAGCAGTTCTTC. Translated: CASSFGLAKNEQFF. The whole variable domain, filled in from reference TRBV7-8 and TRBJ2-1, reads GAGVSQSPRYKVAKRGQDVALRCDPISGHVSLFWYQQALGQGPEFLTYFQNEAQLDKSGLPSDRFFAERPEGSVSTLKIQRTQQEDSAVYLCASSFGLAKNEQFFGPGTRLTVL.

This chain uses TRBV7-2 with TRBJ2-2; 8 bases are a match to TRBD1. This CDR3 has 15 amino acids. The ends lost 2 bases at V and 4 bases at J; junction bases unmatched: 3. Germline V lookup: CDR1 SGHTA, CDR2 FQGNSA. The CDR3 protein is CASSLQGAGTGELFF. The CDR3 DNA follows: TGTGCCAGCAGCTTACAGGGGGCCGGCACCGGGGAGCTGTTTTTT.

V and J are TRBV7-3 and TRBJ2-3; 9 nucleotides match TRBD1. The CDR3 consists of 15 residues. V lost 3 bases to trimming and J lost 4 bases; unmatched junction nucleotides: 5. Per the germline V gene, CDR1 is SGHTA and CDR2 is FQGTGA. The CDR3 bases are TGTGCCAGCAGCTTGGCGCGGACAGGGGCAGATACGCAGTATTTT. Amino acid sequence: CASSLARTGADTQYF. The full variable domain, completed using reference TRBV7-3 and TRBJ2-3, is GAGVSQTPSNKVTEKGKYVELRCDPISGHTALYWYRQSLGQGPEFLIYFQGTGAADDSGLPNDRFFAVRPEGSVSTLKIQRTERGDSAVYLCASSLARTGADTQYFGPGTRLTVL.

CDR3 nucleotides: TGTGCCAGCTCACCAGTTGGAGGCAGGGAGACCCAGTACTTC. It is translated as CASSPVGGRETQYF. The chain has TRBV18 and TRBJ2-5; weak D call: TRBD2 (5 bases). The CDR3 runs 14 residues. The V gene lost 2 bases and the J gene lost 5 bases, with 12 bases spanning the gap. The germline V gene encodes CDR1 KGHSH and CDR2 LQKENI.

The table lists this clonotype with many counts. The chain links TRBV20-1 to TRBJ2-7, with TRBD1 identical over 7 bases. Germline CDR1 DFQATT, CDR2 SNEGSKA (reference sequence). The CDR3 extends over 13 amino acids. With 7 bases clipped from V and 5 bases from J, the junction kept 11 bases outside the gene matches. In DNA form, the CDR3 reads TGCAGTGTCCCGGGACAGCCGACTAACGAGCAGTACTTC. This sequence encodes CSVPGQPTNEQYF.

V gene TRBV12-3 or TRBV12-4 combines with J gene TRBJ1-5, with D unresolved. Trimming stripped 3 bases from V and 5 bases from J, with 11 bases between. CDR3 length equals 14 residues. CDR3 coding DNA: TGTGCCAGCAGTTTGCACAGAGAGCATCAGCCCCAGCATTTT. Translated, it gives CASSLHREHQPQHF.

This clonotype showed up just a few times. The V gene is TRBV7-9, the J gene TRBJ2-1, with D possibly TRBD2 on 6 matching bases. Germline values: CDR1 SEHNR, CDR2 FQNEAQ (reference sequence). The CDR3 is 13 residues long. V was pared by 5 bases and J by 10 bases, with 15 bases between. The CDR3 loop is CASSHGVRGEQFF. CDR3 DNA: TGTGCCAGCAGCCACGGGGTTCGGGGGGAGCAGTTCTTC.

This clonotype was picked up a small number of times. This sequence joins TRBV27 and TRBJ2-7; D perhaps matches TRBD1 (5 bases). This CDR3 spans 13 amino acids. CDR1 and CDR2 (germline): MNHEY, SMNVEV (reference sequence). V was trimmed by 3 bases and J by 2 bases, leaving 8 bases between them. The CDR3 DNA sequence: TGTGCCAGCAGTTTCGGCAGGGCCTACGAGCAGTACTTC. Its protein product is CASSFGRAYEQYF.

The chain has TRBV10-3 and TRBJ1-3, with TRBD1 matching 8 bases. This CDR3 region has 15 residues. Trimming cost V 7 bases and J 2 bases; bases outside gene matches: 7. From germline, CDR1 is ENHRY and CDR2 SYGVKD. DNA of the CDR3: TGTGCCATCACCGTTATGACAGGGGCTGGAAACACCATATATTTT. Protein: CAITVMTGAGNTIYF.

This chain connects TRBV9 to TRBJ2-2; no firm D call. Per germline, CDR1 SGDLS and CDR2 YYNGEE. The V and J ends lost 0 bases and 0 bases respectively, with 9 bases between them. This CDR3 is 16 amino acids long. The CDR3 region has the DNA TGTGCCAGCAGCGTAGATCGGCAGACGAACACCGGGGAGCTGTTTTTT. This encodes CASSVDRQTNTGELFF. Full variable domain (rest looked up from reference TRBV9 and TRBJ2-2): DSGVTQTPKHLITATGQRVTLRCSPRSGDLSVYWYQQSLDQGLQFLIQYYNGEERAKGNILERFSAQQFPDLHSELNLSSLELGDSALYFCASSVDRQTNTGELFFGEGSRLTVL.

V usage is TRBV2 and J usage is TRBJ2-1, with a possible D match to TRBD2 (6 bases). Trimming left V 4 bases short and J 4 bases short, with 14 bases between. This CDR3 is 15 amino acids long. The V gene's germline CDR1 is SNHLY and CDR2 FYNNEI. The CDR3 is CASSGGVRQYNEQFF. As DNA, the CDR3 is TGTGCCAGCAGTGGGGGGGTTCGTCAGTACAATGAGCAGTTCTTC. Drawing the rest from reference TRBV2 and TRBJ2-1, the complete variable domain is EPEVTQTPSHQVTQMGQEVILRCVPISNHLYFYWYRQILGQKVEFLVSFYNNEISEKSEIFDDQFSVERPDGSNFTLKIRSTKLEDSAMYFCASSGGVRQYNEQFFGPGTRLTVL.

This sequence joins TRBV5-1 and TRBJ1-1; D might be TRBD1 (5 bases). V shed 5 bases and J shed 3 bases, with 17 bases lying between them. In germline, CDR1 is SGHRS, CDR2 YFSETQ. The CDR3 runs 15 residues. In nucleotides, the CDR3 is TGCGCCAGCAGATTTGGCGGCAGGGCGGACACTGAAGCTTTCTTT. As protein: CASRFGGRADTEAFF. Together with reference TRBV5-1 and TRBJ1-1, the CDR3 gives the full variable domain: KAGVTQTPRYLIKTRGQQVTLSCSPISGHRSVSWYQQTPGQGLQFLFEYFSETQRNKGNFPGRFSGRQFSNSRSEMNVSTLELGDSALYLCASRFGGRADTEAFFGQGTRLTVV.